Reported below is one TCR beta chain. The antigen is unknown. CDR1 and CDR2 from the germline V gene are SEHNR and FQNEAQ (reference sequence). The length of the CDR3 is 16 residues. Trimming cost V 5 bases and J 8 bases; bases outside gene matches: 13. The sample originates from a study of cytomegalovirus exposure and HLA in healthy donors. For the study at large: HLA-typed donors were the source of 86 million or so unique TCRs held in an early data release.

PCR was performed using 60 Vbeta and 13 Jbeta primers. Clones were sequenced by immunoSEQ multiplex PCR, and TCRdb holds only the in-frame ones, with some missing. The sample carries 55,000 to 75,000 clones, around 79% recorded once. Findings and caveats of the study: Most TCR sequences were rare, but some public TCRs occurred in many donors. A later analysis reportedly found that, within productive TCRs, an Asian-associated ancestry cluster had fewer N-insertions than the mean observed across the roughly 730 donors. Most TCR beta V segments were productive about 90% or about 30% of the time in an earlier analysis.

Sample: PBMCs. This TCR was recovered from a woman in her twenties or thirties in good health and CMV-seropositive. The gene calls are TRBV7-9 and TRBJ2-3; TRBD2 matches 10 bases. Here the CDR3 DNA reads TGTGCCAGCAGCGGAGTGGAGCGGGAGGGCCTGGGTACGCAGTATTTT. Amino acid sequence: CASSGVEREGLGTQYF.